The 8 T cell receptor beta chains given below trace back to one sample, sequenced in a study of blood T cell repertoires in COVID-19. The data were produced by immunoSEQ multiplex PCR, yet TCRdb's version contains in-frame clones alone and is incomplete. The table lists tens of thousands of clones, roughly 74% of them singletons. The sample was peripheral blood. The receptors were gathered from a man between 65 and 85 years old with COVID-19, enrolled during active disease.

This chain uses TRBV29-1 with TRBJ2-1; 11 nucleotides align to TRBD2. V shed 6 bases, J shed 5 bases, and the junction held 9 bases outside the gene matches. CDR1 is SQVTM and CDR2 is ANQGSEA in the germline V gene. This CDR3 region has 15 residues. The CDR3 protein is CSVPLTSGAHNEQFF. The CDR3 nucleotides are TGCAGCGTACCACTGACTAGCGGGGCCCACAATGAGCAGTTCTTC.

The chain combines TRBV7-2 with TRBJ2-1; 11 bases line up with TRBD2. CDR3 length: 16 amino acids. V lost 1 base to trimming and J lost 7 bases; unmatched junction nucleotides: 6. The germline V gene has CDR1 SGHTA and CDR2 FQGNSA. CDR3 sequence: CASSLGPGLAANEQFF. CDR3 nucleotides: TGTGCCAGCAGCTTAGGACCGGGACTAGCGGCAAATGAGCAGTTCTTC. The whole variable domain, remainder taken from reference TRBV7-2 and TRBJ2-1, is GAGVSQSPSNKVTEKGKDVELRCDPISGHTALYWYRQSLGQGLEFLIYFQGNSAPDKSGLPSDRFSAERTGGSVSTLTIQRTQQEDSAVYLCASSLGPGLAANEQFFGPGTRLTVL.

The chain combines TRBV10-2 with TRBJ1-4; D is ambiguous. Germline V gene sequence: CDR1 WSHSY, CDR2 SAAADI. Trimming stripped 8 bases from V and 4 bases from J, with 11 bases between. CDR3 length equals 13 residues. The CDR3 sequence is CASRGTNNEKLFF. The CDR3 nucleotides are TGCGCCAGCCGGGGTACTAATAATGAAAAACTGTTTTTT.

The table lists this clone with a count of one. V usage is TRBV18 and J usage is TRBJ1-1, with TRBD1 identical over 9 bases. The CDR3 runs to 16 residues. Germline values: CDR1 KGHSH, CDR2 LQKENI. Trimming took 6 bases from V and 0 from J; bases not matched to a gene: 8. CDR3 nucleotide sequence: TGTGCCAGCTCGCCAAGGACAGGGGTCATGAACACTGAAGCTTTCTTT. It encodes CASSPRTGVMNTEAFF. Supplemented by reference TRBV18 and TRBJ1-1, the full variable domain reads NAGVMQNPRHLVRRRGQEARLRCSPMKGHSHVYWYRQLPEEGLKFMVYLQKENIIDESGMPKERFSAEFPKEGPSILRIQQVVRGDSAAYFCASSPRTGVMNTEAFFGQGTRLTVV.

The rearrangement uses TRBV6-1 and TRBJ2-3, with D perhaps matching TRBD2 (5 bases). The CDR3 contains 14 residues. Germline values: CDR1 MNHNS, CDR2 SASEGT. V was pared by 1 base and J by 2 bases, with 7 bases between. The CDR3 loop reads CASSEERDTDTQYF. CDR3 DNA: TGTGCCAGCAGTGAAGAGAGGGACACAGATACGCAGTATTTT.

This clone has just a few counts. The V gene is TRBV9, the J gene TRBJ2-7; TRBD1 agrees at 7 bases. CDR3 length equals 16 residues. V lost 0 bases, J lost 5 bases, and 11 bases stayed unmatched. Per the germline V gene, CDR1 is SGDLS and CDR2 is YYNGEE. The CDR3 region is CASSVGQGGPSDEQYF. CDR3 bases: TGTGCCAGCAGCGTAGGACAGGGTGGGCCATCTGACGAGCAGTACTTC. The variable domain in full, completed from reference TRBV9 and TRBJ2-7, reads DSGVTQTPKHLITATGQRVTLRCSPRSGDLSVYWYQQSLDQGLQFLIQYYNGEERAKGNILERFSAQQFPDLHSELNLSSLELGDSALYFCASSVGQGGPSDEQYFGPGTRLTVT.

The chain has TRBV10-3 and TRBJ1-2, with unresolved D. Germline CDR1 and CDR2: ENHRY and SYGVKD. V was trimmed by 0 bases and J by 5 bases, leaving 7 bases between them. This CDR3 has 13 residues. In DNA form, the CDR3 reads TGTGCCATCAGTGAGTCGTCTCAGTATGGCTACACCTTC. Protein product: CAISESSQYGYTF.

The gene calls are TRBV7-9 and TRBJ2-7; weak D call: TRBD2 (6 bases). Looked up from germline, CDR1 is SEHNR and CDR2 is FQNEAQ (reference sequence). CDR3 length equals 15 residues. V shed 5 bases and J shed 3 bases, with 17 bases lying between them. CDR3: CASSPSAARGYEQYF. Here the CDR3 DNA reads TGTGCCAGCAGCCCCAGTGCTGCGCGGGGCTACGAGCAGTACTTC.